This T cell receptor (beta chain) was observed in a study of blood T cell repertoires in COVID-19. Study in general: COVID-19 samples from acute and convalescent phases originated in the United States, Italy and Spain. Sources were T cells, B-cell-depleted T cells, or PBMCs; the material itself was cDNA or gDNA.

This clone was detected only a few times. In the original analysis: Estimation of nucleated cell counts was performed using reference gene primer amplification. TCRdb keeps only in-frame clones here, not all; method: immunoSEQ multiplex PCR. The D gene and trimming were derived from the DNA, and the V and J assignments and clone size from that table. The sample holds about 160,000 clones, around four fifths seen once. Germline V gives CDR1 SEHNR, CDR2 FQNEAQ (reference sequence). Trimming took off 5 bases at V and 7 bases at J, with 24 bases between the two ends. The CDR3 is 17 residues long. V and J are TRBV7-9 and TRBJ2-1, with a possible D match to TRBD2 (6 bases). Sequenced sample: peripheral blood. The sequence was collected from a man between 65 and 85 years old with acute or convalescent COVID-19. CDR3 region: CASSVPLAESFLNEQFF. The CDR3 nucleotides read TGTGCCAGCAGCGTCCCCTTAGCGGAGTCCTTTTTAAATGAGCAGTTCTTC.